Below, one T cell receptor (beta chain) is given with its context. This sample was taken from a study of blood T cell repertoires in COVID-19. In the study overall: Sites in the United States, Italy and Spain provided acute and convalescent COVID-19 samples. T cells, B-cell-depleted T cells, or PBMCs provided the cDNA or gDNA that served as material.

As processed by the authors: Estimates of nucleated cell counts were drawn from the amplification of reference gene primers. Clones were read by immunoSEQ multiplex PCR, and TCRdb kept only the in-frame ones, dropping some. V and J calls and clone size are as listed in that table; D and trimming were resolved from the DNA. Here the sample spans about 55,000 clones, 90% being singletons. Trimming shortened V by 6 bases and J by 11 bases, and 16 bases separated the two germline ends. The CDR3 sequence is 12 residues long. The TCR comes from an elderly man with acute or convalescent COVID-19. V gene TRBV12-3 or TRBV12-4 combines with J gene TRBJ1-1; TRBD1 might be the D (5 bases). Sequenced sample: peripheral blood. CDR3 in DNA: TGTGCCAGCAGACCTGGGGGGGACTCGGCTTTCTTT. Residues: CASRPGGDSAFF.